This T cell receptor beta chain originates from a study of cytomegalovirus exposure and HLA in healthy donors. At the level of the study: The roughly 130 validation repertoires used the same platform as the roughly 700 first-cohort repertoires (as reported by a later analysis).

The CDR3 is 14 residues long. Germline values: CDR1 SGHDT, CDR2 YYEEEE. V lost 3 bases, J lost 0 bases, and 9 bases lay in between. Libraries were prepared by immunoSEQ multiplex PCR; TCRdb keeps only in-frame clonotypes and omits some of them. The repertoire holds 120,000 or so clones, with around 90% as singletons. Sequenced sample: PBMCs. The source of this sequence is a young woman in good health and CMV-seronegative. V usage is TRBV5-6 and J usage is TRBJ1-1, with D unclear. CDR3: CASSSSDLNTEAFF. In nucleotides, the CDR3 is TGTGCCAGCAGCTCAAGCGACTTGAACACTGAAGCTTTCTTT.